The TCR beta chain described here comes from a study of blood T cell repertoires in COVID-19. This clone was seen only once. Only in-frame clones appear in the TCRdb table, and some are missing; sequencing was by immunoSEQ multiplex PCR. The table includes about 440,000 clones, 87% detected once. Input material: PBMCs or T cells enriched from blood (not recorded which). The TCR sequence derives from a woman younger than 30 with acute COVID-19.

The CDR3 nucleotides are TGTGCCACCAGCAGAGCGGGGGGGACGGGCAATCAGCCCCAGCATTTT. This gives the protein CATSRAGGTGNQPQHF. The chain links TRBV15 to TRBJ1-5; TRBD1 might be the D (5 bases). Germline CDR1 and CDR2: LNHNV and YYDKDF (reference sequence). The CDR3 length is 16 residues. Trimming cost V 1 base and J 2 bases, with 12 bases left between them.